Listed here are 13 T cell receptor beta chains from one sample, sequenced in a study of Graves' ophthalmopathy and Graves' hyperthyroidism. As the template, RNA transcripts were used to amplify TCR beta CDR3 regions. The authors performed first-round RT-PCR with HTBI primers and then a second-round multiplex PCR. TCRdb passed the multiplex PCR reads through MiXCR, listing each CDR3 protein once. This sample carries under 350,000 distinct CDR3 sequences, roughly 16% of them seen once, and the ten largest clones take about 12%. The sequenced material came from peripheral blood. These TCRs come from an adult man with Graves' ophthalmopathy.

This clonotype was seen at least ten times. CDR3 sequence: CASRRQGTGDSNQPQHF. The CDR3 region has the DNA TGTGCCAGCAGAAGACAGGGGACCGGGGATAGCAATCAGCCCCAGCATTTT. V gene TRBV6-2 or TRBV6-3 combines with J gene TRBJ1-5; 8 bases align to TRBD1. In germline, CDR1 is MNHEY, CDR2 SVGEGT. V was pared by 6 bases and J by 0 bases, with 10 bases of the junction left unmatched. The CDR3 extends over 17 amino acids.

This clonotype showed up many times. This chain links TRBV11-2 with TRBJ1-5; D gene unclear. The CDR3 loop spans 14 amino acids. The V gene's germline CDR1 is SGHAT and CDR2 FQNNGV. Trimming took off 0 bases at V and 5 bases at J, with 8 bases between the two ends. The DNA for the CDR3 is TGTGCCAGCAGCTTAGACCTACCCCATCAGCCCCAGCATTTT. Amino acid sequence: CASSLDLPHQPQHF.

This clonotype was seen ten or more times. V is TRBV20-1 and J is TRBJ1-1; D is undetermined. Germline lookup yields CDR1 DFQATT and CDR2 SNEGSKA (reference sequence). Trimming left V 5 bases short and J 1 base short, with 14 bases between. This CDR3 has 14 amino acids. The CDR3 sequence: CSALQTPKNTEAFF. CDR3 in DNA: TGCAGTGCTCTCCAAACACCGAAGAACACTGAAGCTTTCTTT.

This clonotype was counted ten times or more. The chain combines TRBV7-8 with TRBJ2-5; D is uncertain. Trimming stripped 4 bases from V and 5 bases from J, with 2 bases between. There are 10 residues in the CDR3. Germline V CDR1 and CDR2: SGHVS, FQNEAQ. Written as DNA, the CDR3 is TGTGCCAGCAGCTCTGAGACCCAGTACTTC. Its translation: CASSSETQYF.

This clonotype was detected many times. Germline and junction disagree at one end, which may indicate a read error. This chain joins TRBV5-1 and TRBJ2-5; D may be TRBD2 (6 bases). This CDR3 comprises 13 residues. Germline CDR1 SGHRS, CDR2 YFSETQ. CDR3 region: CASSFGGGETQYF. The CDR3 DNA follows: TGTGCCAGCAGTTTCGGGGGAGGAGAGACCCAGTACTTC.

This clonotype was counted at least ten times. J is TRBJ2-5 and V is TRBV20-1; D gene unclear. V was cut by 0 bases and J by 3 bases, with 8 bases left in between. The CDR3 is made up of 13 amino acids. Germline V CDR1 and CDR2: DFQATT, SNEGSKA (reference sequence). The CDR3 coding sequence is TGCAGTGCTAGAGATCTCGGCAAAGAGACCCAGTACTTC. Protein product: CSARDLGKETQYF.

This clonotype was found many times. This chain connects TRBV5-1 to TRBJ2-4; 7 bases agree with TRBD1. This CDR3 region has 14 residues. J lost 8 bases, V lost 2 bases, and 7 bases had no gene match. The V gene's germline CDR1 is SGHRS and CDR2 YFSETQ. CDR3 in DNA: TGCGCCAGCAGCTTACGACAGGGATTGGACATTCAGTACTTC. It encodes CASSLRQGLDIQYF. Full variable domain (remainder filled in from reference TRBV5-1 and TRBJ2-4): KAGVTQTPRYLIKTRGQQVTLSCSPISGHRSVSWYQQTPGQGLQFLFEYFSETQRNKGNFPGRFSGRQFSNSRSEMNVSTLELGDSALYLCASSLRQGLDIQYFGAGTRLSVL.

The chain recombines TRBV12-3 or TRBV12-4 with TRBJ1-2; D is undetermined. The CDR3 has 13 amino acids. The V and J ends lost 2 bases and 4 bases respectively, with 8 bases between them. CDR3: CASSLNPSYGYTF. CDR3 DNA sequence: TGTGCCAGCAGTTTAAACCCAAGCTATGGCTACACCTTC.

Ten or more counts support this clonotype. The chain employs TRBV3-1 and TRBJ1-1, with no clear D. Germline CDR1 LGHDT, CDR2 YNNKEL (reference sequence). The CDR3 sequence is 15 residues long. Trimming took off 1 base at V and 1 base at J, with 10 bases between the two ends. The CDR3 loop is CASSQGVQKNTEAFF. In DNA, the CDR3 is TGTGCCAGCAGCCAAGGGGTACAGAAGAACACTGAAGCTTTCTTT.

In this sample, this clonotype turned up many times. V and J are TRBV12-3 or TRBV12-4 and TRBJ1-6; tentative D call: TRBD1 (6 bases). V was pared by 3 bases and J by 7 bases, with 13 bases between. This CDR3 is 15 amino acids long. The CDR3 is CASSLTGPTNSPLHF. For the CDR3, the DNA is TGTGCCAGCAGTTTGACAGGACCGACAAATTCACCCCTCCACTTT.

This clonotype was counted ten times or more. J is TRBJ2-7 and V is TRBV7-9; the match to TRBD1 covers 9 bases. V lost 5 bases and J lost 6; bases outside the gene matches: 11. The CDR3 extends over 15 amino acids. Looked up from germline, CDR1 is SEHNR and CDR2 is FQNEAQ (reference sequence). In nucleotides, the CDR3 is TGTGCCAGCAGCATACACCGGGACAGGGAAACCGAGCAGTACTTC. Its protein is CASSIHRDRETEQYF.

This clonotype was recorded at least ten times. This chain uses TRBV20-1 with TRBJ1-5; D unresolved. This CDR3 is built from 17 residues. In germline, CDR1 is DFQATT, CDR2 SNEGSKA (reference sequence). The germline V and J ends were trimmed by 1 base and 0 bases, with 16 bases remaining between them. CDR3 in DNA: TGCAGTGCTAGAGTAGACCTAAGCCAGAATAGCAATCAGCCCCAGCATTTT. This gives the protein CSARVDLSQNSNQPQHF.

This clonotype has ten or more counts. This chain joins TRBV28 and TRBJ1-3, with D possibly matching TRBD1 (5 bases). The CDR3 covers 13 residues. The germline V gene has CDR1 MDHEN and CDR2 SYDVKM. The ends were cut back, 5 bases at V and 16 bases at J, with 21 bases in the middle. The CDR3 loop reads CASSAPSGSWGYF. DNA for the CDR3: TGTGCCAGCAGTGCGCCATCAGGGTCATGGGGGTATTTT.